Below, 30 T cell receptor beta chains from the same sample are listed, as sequenced in a study of neurological immune-mediated disorders. MiXCR, applied by TCRdb to the 5' RACE reads, yields one record per CDR3 protein. This table has some 25,000 distinct CDR3 sequences, under 8.5% appearing once. Sequencing was carried out using PBMCs. The receptors stem from a woman aged 40 to 50 in good health.

This clonotype has at least ten counts. The V and J genes are TRBV7-2 and TRBJ2-7, with TRBD2 as a possible D gene (6 bases). With 8 bases removed from V and 2 bases from J, the gap between germline ends came to 13 bases. The germline gives CDR1 SGHTA, CDR2 FQGNSA. This CDR3 region has 13 residues. CDR3 sequence: CASGISGPYEQYF. DNA for the CDR3: TGTGCCAGCGGAATTAGCGGTCCCTACGAGCAGTACTTC.

J is TRBJ2-2 and V is TRBV18; 8 nucleotides match TRBD2. Trimming cost V 1 base and J 0 bases; bases outside gene matches: 4. CDR1 is KGHSH, CDR2 LQKENI, per germline. The CDR3 contains 17 residues. CDR3 residues: CASSPLTAGANTGELFF. The CDR3 coding sequence is TGTGCCAGCTCACCACTGACAGCGGGAGCGAACACCGGGGAGCTGTTTTTT.

This clonotype has a count of ten or more. Here the CDR3 DNA reads TGTGCCAGCAGCCTACCTGGCTCCTACAATGAGCAGTTCTTC. It translates to CASSLPGSYNEQFF. This rearrangement joins TRBV28 to TRBJ2-1; the D is unclear. Germline loops: CDR1 MDHEN, CDR2 SYDVKM. CDR3 size: 14 residues. V shed 6 bases and J shed 0 bases, with 9 bases lying between them.

In this sample, this clonotype turned up many times. V is TRBV4-2 and J is TRBJ2-1; D possibly corresponds to TRBD1 (5 bases). V dropped 0 bases and J dropped 5 bases, with 11 bases sitting between them. Germline assignment: CDR1 LGHNA and CDR2 YNFKEQ. This CDR3 comprises 15 residues. The CDR3 DNA follows: TGTGCCAGCAGCCAAGAGGACACTACCAACAATGAGCAGTTCTTC. Translation gives CASSQEDTTNNEQFF.

This clonotype has a count of ten or more. The chain recombines TRBV7-2 with TRBJ2-5; D is possibly TRBD1 or TRBD2 (6 bases each). Germline V CDR1 and CDR2: SGHTA, FQGNSA. The CDR3 runs to 15 residues. V lost 3 bases, J lost 5 bases, and 16 bases lay in between. CDR3 coding DNA: TGTGCCAGCAGCTTGGAGGGGGAGCTACGGGAGACCCAGTACTTC. Translating gives CASSLEGELRETQYF.

This clonotype was recorded many times. The rearrangement uses TRBV7-9 and TRBJ1-2, with 12 bases identical to TRBD1. The junction had 8 bases not matched to a gene; V was cut back by 8 bases and J by 4 bases. Germline V gene data show CDR1 as SEHNR and CDR2 as FQNEAQ (reference sequence). This CDR3 has 15 amino acids. The CDR3 here is CASSSGTGGIYGYTF. CDR3 in DNA: TGTGCCAGCTCCTCCGGGACAGGGGGCATCTATGGCTACACCTTC.

This clonotype was seen at least ten times. CDR3: CASSLASGVTYEQYF. CDR3 coding DNA: TGTGCCAGCAGCTTAGCGTCGGGAGTAACCTACGAGCAGTACTTC. The rearrangement uses TRBV7-2 and TRBJ2-7; possible D gene TRBD2, 6 bases. The CDR3 contains 15 residues. From germline, CDR1 is SGHTA and CDR2 FQGNSA. Trimming left V 0 bases short and J 2 bases short, with 11 bases between.

This clonotype was seen repeatedly, ten times or more. The rearrangement links TRBV27 to TRBJ2-7, with 7 positions matching TRBD1. V was pared by 5 bases and J by 4 bases, with 8 bases of the junction left unmatched. This CDR3 comprises 14 residues. Germline CDR1 reads MNHEY; CDR2 reads SMNVEV (reference sequence). The chain's CDR3 is CASSQTGTIYEQYF. The CDR3 coding sequence is TGTGCCAGCAGTCAGACAGGGACAATTTACGAGCAGTACTTC.

In its sample, this clonotype was seen many times. This chain joins TRBV5-1 and TRBJ2-1; the D gene is possibly TRBD2 (5 bases). Looked up from germline, CDR1 is SGHRS and CDR2 is YFSETQ. The CDR3 length is 14 residues. Trimming stripped 0 bases from V and 3 bases from J, with 7 bases between. This CDR3 reads CASSLDGDYNEQFF. CDR3 nucleotide sequence: TGCGCCAGCAGCTTGGACGGGGACTACAATGAGCAGTTCTTC.

The sample holds many counts of this clonotype. This chain links TRBV7-8 with TRBJ2-3; D gene ambiguous. The CDR3 extends over 13 amino acids. Trimming cost V 3 bases and J 6 bases, with 10 bases left between them. Germline CDR1 reads SGHVS; CDR2 reads FQNEAQ. In nucleotides, the CDR3 is TGTGCCAGCAGCTTTTCACCCCTCGATACGCAGTATTTT. It is translated as CASSFSPLDTQYF.

Many counts were recorded for this clonotype. This sequence joins TRBV20-1 and TRBJ2-1; TRBD2 aligns across 7 bases. The CDR3 covers 15 residues. V gave up 2 bases and J gave up 4 bases; unmatched junction bases: 8. From germline, CDR1 is DFQATT and CDR2 SNEGSKA (reference sequence). Written as DNA, the CDR3 is TGCAGTGCTAGAAAGTACGGGCGGGAGTACAATGAGCAGTTCTTC. Protein product: CSARKYGREYNEQFF.

This clonotype was counted ten times or more. The chain employs TRBV29-1 and TRBJ2-1, with TRBD2 identical over 11 bases. The CDR3 loop spans 14 amino acids. Germline V gene sequence: CDR1 SQVTM, CDR2 ANQGSEA. J lost 6 bases, V lost 8 bases, and 9 bases had no gene match. The CDR3 here is CSIAPGLAVNEQFF. The CDR3, as DNA: TGCAGCATTGCCCCGGGACTAGCGGTCAATGAGCAGTTCTTC.

This clonotype has a count of ten or more. J is TRBJ2-1 and V is TRBV5-1; 8 nucleotides line up with TRBD2. The CDR3 runs 14 residues. J was trimmed by 6 bases and V by 0 bases; bases with no gene match: 2. CDR1 and CDR2 from the germline V gene are SGHRS and YFSETQ. CDR3 coding DNA: TGCGCCAGCAGCTTGGCTAGCGGGTCCAATGAGCAGTTCTTC. Protein product: CASSLASGSNEQFF.

Relative to its sample, this clonotype is medium-sized. The chain recombines TRBV9 with TRBJ1-6, with a possible D match to TRBD1 (5 bases). The V and J ends lost 0 bases and 6 bases respectively, with 10 bases between them. CDR3 length: 15 residues. Germline V gives CDR1 SGDLS, CDR2 YYNGEE. CDR3 in amino acids: CASSVAGLSNSPLHF. The CDR3 DNA is TGTGCCAGCAGCGTAGCAGGGCTGAGTAATTCACCCCTCCACTTT. Together with reference TRBV9 and TRBJ1-6, the CDR3 gives the full variable domain: DSGVTQTPKHLITATGQRVTLRCSPRSGDLSVYWYQQSLDQGLQFLIQYYNGEERAKGNILERFSAQQFPDLHSELNLSSLELGDSALYFCASSVAGLSNSPLHFGNGTRLTVT.

This clonotype was picked up many times. The V gene is TRBV11-2, the J gene TRBJ2-1, with 15 bases matching TRBD2. Germline-derived CDR1 and CDR2 are SGHAT and FQNNGV. The CDR3 runs to 19 residues. The V gene end was trimmed by 3 bases and the J gene end by 5 bases; junction bases not matched to a gene: 11. The CDR3 nucleotides are TGTGCCAGCAGCTTGACCCGGACTAGCGGGAGGGTTACTGACAATGAGCAGTTCTTC. It yields the protein CASSLTRTSGRVTDNEQFF.

This chain uses TRBV29-1 with TRBJ2-1; D gene unclear. The germline V and J ends were trimmed by 3 bases and 6 bases, with 0 bases remaining between them. This CDR3 is built from 9 residues. The germline gives CDR1 SQVTM, CDR2 ANQGSEA. The CDR3 reads CSVDNEQFF. The DNA of the CDR3 is TGCAGCGTTGACAATGAGCAGTTCTTC.

This clonotype was detected many times. The genes are TRBV7-2 and TRBJ2-1; D possibly corresponds to TRBD1 (5 bases). With 1 base removed from V and 14 bases from J, the gap between germline ends came to 12 bases. CDR1 SGHTA and CDR2 FQGNSA come from the germline V gene. The CDR3 length is 12 residues. The CDR3 nucleotides read TGTGCCAGCAGCTTAGAAAAGGGCAGGGAGTTCTTC. Translating gives CASSLEKGREFF.

This clonotype was recorded at least ten times. This chain uses TRBV3-1 with TRBJ1-3; D is possibly TRBD1 (6 bases). V dropped 4 bases and J dropped 3 bases, with 16 bases sitting between them. Germline V CDR1 and CDR2: LGHDT, YNNKEL (reference sequence). The CDR3 has 16 residues. The CDR3 protein is CASSPVSGAYGNTIYF. CDR3 nucleotides: TGTGCCAGCAGCCCTGTCTCGGGGGCGTATGGAAACACCATATATTTT.

The chain combines TRBV20-1 with TRBJ1-6, with unresolved D. The germline CDR1 and CDR2 sequences are DFQATT and SNEGSKA (reference sequence). The ends were cut back, 8 bases at V and 10 bases at J, with 21 bases in the middle. The CDR3 runs to 14 residues. The CDR3 is CSYRPRRVDSPLHF. DNA for the CDR3: TGCAGTTATAGACCCCGGAGGGTGGACTCACCCCTCCACTTT.

The table lists this clonotype with many counts. This chain links TRBV20-1 with TRBJ2-3; tentative D call: TRBD1 (6 bases). Germline values: CDR1 DFQATT, CDR2 SNEGSKA (reference sequence). V was cut by 5 bases and J by 2 bases, with 17 bases left in between. The CDR3 consists of 15 residues. CDR3 protein: CSAVRGSTHTDTQYF. The CDR3 DNA reads as TGCAGTGCTGTGAGGGGGTCTACCCACACAGATACGCAGTATTTT.

This clonotype was observed at least ten times. This chain uses TRBV14 with TRBJ2-7; 8 bases agree with TRBD2. With V trimmed by 4 bases and J by 3 bases, 5 bases remained unmatched. The CDR3 loop spans 14 amino acids. CDR1 and CDR2 from the germline V gene are SGHDN and FVKESK. The CDR3 coding sequence is TGTGCCAGCAGCCCCGCGGGGGGCGGCTACGAGCAGTACTTC. Its protein product is CASSPAGGGYEQYF.

By frequency in the sample, this clonotype is medium-sized. The chain joins TRBV6-5 to TRBJ2-7; D could derive from TRBD1 or TRBD2 (5 bases each). V was cut by 2 bases and J by 6 bases, with 8 bases left in between. This CDR3 region has 12 residues. Germline CDR1 is MNHEY and CDR2 is SVGAGI. The CDR3: CASSYPGPEQYF. Here the CDR3 DNA reads TGTGCCAGCAGTTACCCGGGGCCCGAGCAGTACTTC.

In this sample, this clonotype turned up many times. The rearrangement joins TRBV5-1 to TRBJ1-1, with unresolved D. Trimming stripped 2 bases from V and 0 bases from J, with 5 bases between. The V gene's germline CDR1 is SGHRS and CDR2 YFSETQ. This CDR3 is 13 amino acids long. The CDR3 loop is CASSFAMNTEAFF. For the CDR3, the DNA is TGCGCCAGCAGCTTTGCCATGAACACTGAAGCTTTCTTT.

This clonotype was counted many times. V is TRBV5-1 and J is TRBJ1-1; D is unclear. The CDR3 consists of 14 residues. Germline assignment: CDR1 SGHRS and CDR2 YFSETQ. V shed 5 bases and J shed 1 base, with 12 bases lying between them. The CDR3 spells CASSGIGRNTEAFF. CDR3 in DNA: TGCGCCAGCAGTGGGATAGGACGGAACACTGAAGCTTTCTTT.

The table lists this clonotype with many counts. The J gene is TRBJ2-5, the V gene TRBV5-1, with D uncertain. Germline lookup yields CDR1 SGHRS and CDR2 YFSETQ. This CDR3 has 11 amino acids. Between the trimmed V and J ends, which lost 9 bases and 4 bases, there was a span of 10 bases. The chain's CDR3 is CATYKRETQYF. DNA for the CDR3: TGCGCCACTTATAAGAGAGAGACCCAGTACTTC.

At least ten counts were recorded for this clonotype. J is TRBJ2-6 and V is TRBV5-8; the D is unclear. CDR1 and CDR2 (germline): SGHTS, YDEGEE. This CDR3 has 13 amino acids. V dropped 7 bases and J dropped 3 bases, with 8 bases sitting between them. The CDR3 region has the DNA TGTGCCAGCCCACGTTTTGGGGCCAACGTCCTGACTTTC. Amino acid sequence: CASPRFGANVLTF.

On this clonotype itself: This sequence may be a read error, since a much larger clone differs from it by one base. The rearrangement uses TRBV5-1 and TRBJ2-2; D could derive from TRBD1 or TRBD2 (6 bases each). Germline lookup yields CDR1 SGHRS and CDR2 YFSETQ. The CDR3 is 14 residues long. V shed 7 bases and J shed 4 bases, with 14 bases lying between them. The CDR3 DNA reads TGCGCCAGCGGGGGGCTAGTGGCCACCGGGGAGCTGTTTTTT. Protein sequence: CASGGLVATGELFF. Drawing the rest from reference TRBV5-1 and TRBJ2-2, the complete variable domain is KAGVTQTPRYLIKTRGQQVTLSCSPISGHRSVSWYQQTPGQGLQFLFEYFSETQRNKGNFPGRFSGRQFSNSRSEMNVSTLELGDSALYLCASGGLVATGELFFGEGSRLTVL.

In its sample, this clonotype was seen many times. The chain uses TRBV7-8 and TRBJ2-7, with 8 bases aligning to TRBD1. The V gene's germline CDR1 is SGHVS and CDR2 FQNEAQ. V shed 5 bases and J 0 bases; nucleotides not matched to a gene: 3. This CDR3 region has 14 residues. The CDR3 nucleotides are TGTGCCAGCAGCAGGGGGACAGGCTCCTACGAGCAGTACTTC. The encoded protein is CASSRGTGSYEQYF.

In its sample, this clonotype was seen many times. The chain links TRBV5-1 to TRBJ2-5; D ambiguous. The CDR3 has 15 amino acids. Trimming stripped 1 base from V and 4 bases from J, with 14 bases between. The V gene's germline CDR1 is SGHRS and CDR2 YFSETQ. The chain's CDR3 is CASSLRAASGETQYF. The CDR3 region has the DNA TGCGCCAGCAGCTTGAGGGCGGCCTCGGGAGAGACCCAGTACTTC. The full variable domain, with the rest looked up from reference TRBV5-1 and TRBJ2-5, is KAGVTQTPRYLIKTRGQQVTLSCSPISGHRSVSWYQQTPGQGLQFLFEYFSETQRNKGNFPGRFSGRQFSNSRSEMNVSTLELGDSALYLCASSLRAASGETQYFGPGTRLLVL.

This clonotype was seen a handful of times. The chain recombines TRBV7-2 with TRBJ2-7; 9 bases agree with TRBD2. This CDR3 is built from 15 residues. Germline CDR1 and CDR2: SGHTA and FQGNSA. Losses at the gene ends were 4 bases for V and 5 bases for J; bases not matched to a gene: 9. CDR3 in DNA: TGTGCCAGCAGCTCGCCCTTAGCGGGAGTTAACGAGCAGTACTTC. Translation gives CASSSPLAGVNEQYF.